One and the same sample provided the 27 T cell receptor beta chains below, sequenced in a study of CD8+ T cells in alopecia areata. Stated treatment: oral pan-JAK inhibitor, 5-10 mg twice daily. As the sequencing template, cDNA was produced by extracting RNA and reverse transcribing it. Method: immunoSEQ multiplex PCR; TCRdb's copy keeps in-frame clones and lacks some. This table has about 200,000 clones, under 80% appearing once. Material: CD4+ T cells sorted from blood, obtained between weeks 49 and 50, from a patient treated with tofacitinib. The receptor source for this set is a human donor with alopecia areata.

The chain has TRBV29-1 and TRBJ2-3; unclear D gene. Germline assignment: CDR1 SQVTM and CDR2 ANQGSEA. V gave up 5 bases and J gave up 0 bases, with 12 bases separating them. The CDR3 is 14 amino acids. CDR3 region: CSVQAPSSTDTQYF. CDR3 sequence (DNA): TGCAGCGTTCAAGCCCCCTCAAGCACAGATACGCAGTATTTT.

This chain uses TRBV5-1 with TRBJ2-3; D gene unclear. The germline gives CDR1 SGHRS, CDR2 YFSETQ. This CDR3 spans 17 amino acids. V was cut by 0 bases and J by 2 bases, with 16 bases left in between. This CDR3 is CASSLDGWQSTTDTQYF. The CDR3, as DNA: TGCGCCAGCAGCTTGGATGGTTGGCAGAGTACCACAGATACGCAGTATTTT.

This chain uses TRBV7-2 with TRBJ2-5; TRBD2 agrees at 14 bases. This CDR3 has 18 amino acids. The trim removed 7 bases at V and 6 bases at J, leaving 16 bases unmatched. The V gene's germline CDR1 is SGHTA and CDR2 FQGNSA. This chain's CDR3 is CASTPSLLGTSGGQTQYF. In nucleotides, the CDR3 is TGTGCCAGCACCCCCTCTCTTCTGGGGACTAGCGGGGGACAGACCCAGTACTTC.

With regard to this clone: The same CDR3 arises from other DNA sequences in this sample as well. The V gene is TRBV29-1, the J gene TRBJ2-3; 9 bases align to TRBD2. The germline CDR1 and CDR2 sequences are SQVTM and ANQGSEA. This CDR3 is built from 13 residues. J gave up 1 base and V 6 bases, and 2 bases lay outside the gene matches. The CDR3 nucleotides are TGCAGCGTGGTAGCGGGGGGCACAGATACGCAGTATTTT. Its protein product is CSVVAGGTDTQYF.

The chain is built from TRBV29-1 and TRBJ2-5; tentatively, D is TRBD2 (6 bases). The CDR3 sequence is 12 residues long. Looked up from germline, CDR1 is SQVTM and CDR2 is ANQGSEA. Trimming removed 7 bases from V and 4 bases from J, with 13 bases in between. CDR3 region: CSAVTRGETQYF. DNA for the CDR3: TGCAGCGCTGTTACGCGGGGAGAGACCCAGTACTTC.

The chain joins TRBV5-4 to TRBJ1-6, with 8 bases matching TRBD1. Germline assignment: CDR1 SGHNT and CDR2 YYREEE (reference sequence). CDR3 length equals 14 residues. V shed 3 bases, J shed 10 bases, and the junction held 6 bases outside the gene matches. CDR3 in DNA: TGTGCCAGCAGCTCCGGACAGGGTGAGTCACCCCTCCACTTT. The encoded protein is CASSSGQGESPLHF.

In regard to this clone: Germline and junction disagree at one end, which may indicate a read error. J is TRBJ2-3 and V is TRBV29-1; TRBD1 is a possible D gene (6 bases). The CDR3 has 11 residues. Germline-derived CDR1 and CDR2 are SQVTM and ANQGSEA. The CDR3 loop reads CSVEDQTGKDF. The CDR3 DNA reads TGCAGCGTTGAAGATCAAACAGGGAAGGATTTT.

A few counts support this clone. The V call is TRBV27, the J call TRBJ2-6, with a tentative D call TRBD1 (5 bases). V was trimmed by 4 bases and J by 1 base, leaving 11 bases between them. This CDR3 comprises 16 residues. Germline V CDR1 and CDR2: MNHEY, SMNVEV (reference sequence). For the CDR3, the DNA is TGTGCCAGCAGTTCAGGGATCCTTTCTGGGGCCAACGTCCTGACTTTC. This encodes CASSSGILSGANVLTF.

This clone was detected a few times. This chain links TRBV7-2 with TRBJ1-2; 8 bases map to TRBD1. V shed 7 bases and J 8 bases; nucleotides not matched to a gene: 3. The CDR3 runs 11 residues. Germline CDR1 is SGHTA and CDR2 is FQGNSA. For the CDR3, the DNA is TGTGCCAGCATTGGACAGGGAGGCTACACCTTC. Its protein is CASIGQGGYTF.

The genes are TRBV29-1 and TRBJ2-1, with 14 positions matching TRBD2. CDR1 is SQVTM, CDR2 ANQGSEA, per germline. The CDR3 sequence is 16 residues long. J gave up 6 bases and V 6 bases, and 10 bases lay outside the gene matches. CDR3 in amino acids: CSVERLAGGQGNEQFF. CDR3 in DNA: TGCAGCGTGGAGAGACTAGCGGGGGGGCAGGGCAATGAGCAGTTCTTC.

This clone was picked up a small number of times. The V gene is TRBV29-1, the J gene TRBJ1-1; 9 nucleotides align to TRBD1. Per germline, CDR1 SQVTM and CDR2 ANQGSEA. The CDR3 spans 13 residues. The V and J ends lost 7 bases and 3 bases, in that order; junction bases with no gene match: 6. The CDR3 DNA reads TGCAGCGGGTACAGGGGGCGCGACACTGAAGCTTTCTTT. It specifies CSGYRGRDTEAFF.

In this sample, this clone turned up a few times. The V and J genes are TRBV13 and TRBJ2-2; 9 bases align to TRBD1. Germline V gene sequence: CDR1 PRHDT, CDR2 FYEKMQ (reference sequence). The trim removed 1 base at V and 5 bases at J, leaving 2 bases unmatched. There are 15 residues in the CDR3. The CDR3 reads CASSLDGQGTGELFF. Here the CDR3 DNA reads TGTGCCAGCAGCTTAGACGGACAGGGGACCGGGGAGCTGTTTTTT. The entire variable domain, with the rest obtained from reference TRBV13 and TRBJ2-2, is as follows: AAGVIQSPRHLIKEKRETATLKCYPIPRHDTVYWYQQGPGQDPQFLISFYEKMQSDKGSIPDRFSAQQFSDYHSELNMSSLELGDSALYFCASSLDGQGTGELFFGEGSRLTVL.

The chain is built from TRBV10-3 and TRBJ2-5; unclear D gene. CDR1 is ENHRY, CDR2 SYGVKD, per germline. This CDR3 is 12 amino acids long. The ends were cut back, 6 bases at V and 5 bases at J, with 10 bases in the middle. The CDR3 protein is CAISPEPETQYF. CDR3 bases: TGTGCCATCAGCCCGGAACCGGAGACCCAGTACTTC.

The V and J genes are TRBV29-1 and TRBJ1-4; the D is unclear. The V gene lost 5 bases and the J gene lost 3 bases, with 10 bases spanning the gap. This CDR3 is 13 amino acids long. CDR1 SQVTM and CDR2 ANQGSEA come from the germline V gene. CDR3 nucleotide sequence: TGCAGCGTTCGGGAGGTAGCTAATGAAAAACTGTTTTTT. It is translated as CSVREVANEKLFF. The full variable domain, in which reference TRBV29-1 and TRBJ1-4 provide the parts outside the CDR3, is SAVISQKPSRDICQRGTSLTIQCQVDSQVTMMFWYRQQPGQSLTLIATANQGSEATYESGFVIDKFPISRPNLTFSTLTVSNMSPEDSSIYLCSVREVANEKLFFGSGTQLSVL.

This sequence joins TRBV30 and TRBJ1-3; no firm D call. CDR3 length equals 13 residues. The germline CDR1 and CDR2 sequences are GTSNPN and SVGIG (reference sequence). Trimming stripped 2 bases from V and 1 base from J, with 6 bases between. CDR3 sequence (DNA): TGTGCCTGGAGTTCCCTTTCTGGAAACACCATATATTTT. Encoded protein: CAWSSLSGNTIYF.

In DNA, the CDR3 is TGCAGCGTTGAAGGAGCCACTGAAGCTTTCTTT. Translated, it gives CSVEGATEAFF. This rearrangement joins TRBV29-1 to TRBJ1-1, with D hard to call. CDR1 is SQVTM and CDR2 is ANQGSEA in the germline V gene. The V and J ends lost 1 base and 4 bases respectively, with 4 bases between them. CDR3 length: 11 residues. The whole variable domain, remainder taken from reference TRBV29-1 and TRBJ1-1, is SAVISQKPSRDICQRGTSLTIQCQVDSQVTMMFWYRQQPGQSLTLIATANQGSEATYESGFVIDKFPISRPNLTFSTLTVSNMSPEDSSIYLCSVEGATEAFFGQGTRLTVV.

This clone was seen a handful of times. The gene calls are TRBV9 and TRBJ1-3, with D hard to call. V dropped 0 bases and J dropped 0 bases, with 7 bases sitting between them. This CDR3 has 15 amino acids. Germline values: CDR1 SGDLS, CDR2 YYNGEE. The CDR3 reads CASSVGGNSGNTIYF. Written as DNA, the CDR3 is TGTGCCAGCAGCGTAGGAGGTAACTCTGGAAACACCATATATTTT.

The V call is TRBV15, the J call TRBJ1-2; tentatively, D is TRBD1 (6 bases). The CDR3 runs to 14 residues. V gave up 5 bases and J gave up 4 bases, with 14 bases separating them. Germline loops: CDR1 LNHNV, CDR2 YYDKDF (reference sequence). The CDR3 loop is CATSPGGTSYGYTF. In nucleotides, the CDR3 is TGTGCCACCAGCCCGGGCGGGACAAGCTATGGCTACACCTTC.

This clone came up a few times. The chain couples TRBV2 to TRBJ1-5, with D perhaps matching TRBD1 (6 bases). The CDR3 extends over 16 amino acids. The ends were cut back, 3 bases at V and 6 bases at J, with 18 bases in the middle. CDR1 and CDR2 (germline): SNHLY, FYNNEI. The CDR3 reads CASSDSSRGAFQPQHF. Here the CDR3 DNA reads TGTGCCAGCAGTGATTCCAGTCGGGGGGCATTTCAGCCCCAGCATTTT. The variable domain in full, with the rest retrieved from reference TRBV2 and TRBJ1-5, is EPEVTQTPSHQVTQMGQEVILRCVPISNHLYFYWYRQILGQKVEFLVSFYNNEISEKSEIFDDQFSVERPDGSNFTLKIRSTKLEDSAMYFCASSDSSRGAFQPQHFGDGTRLSIL.

The V and J genes are TRBV6-5 and TRBJ2-7, with D maybe TRBD2 (5 bases). From germline, CDR1 is MNHEY and CDR2 SVGAGI. The CDR3 length is 15 residues. Trimming cost V 0 bases and J 7 bases, with 16 bases left between them. This chain's CDR3 is CASSYSGPGGGEQYF. As DNA, the CDR3 is TGTGCCAGCAGTTACTCCGGACCGGGCGGAGGTGAGCAGTACTTC.

The rearrangement joins TRBV4-2 to TRBJ2-7; D is unclear. The CDR3 totals 14 residues. From germline, CDR1 is LGHNA and CDR2 YNFKEQ. V was trimmed by 1 base and J by 3 bases, leaving 10 bases between them. The CDR3 loop is CASSQGAWGYEQYF. Here the CDR3 DNA reads TGTGCCAGCAGCCAAGGGGCCTGGGGCTACGAGCAGTACTTC.

The chain uses TRBV5-6 and TRBJ2-3; possible D gene TRBD2, 5 bases. The CDR3 consists of 16 residues. In germline, CDR1 is SGHDT, CDR2 YYEEEE. Trimming stripped 1 base from V and 4 bases from J, with 16 bases between. The CDR3 DNA follows: TGTGCCAGCAGCTTGTTTGGCAGTAAGGAGGCAGATACGCAGTATTTT. It encodes CASSLFGSKEADTQYF.

This clone has more than one count but fewer than ten. The same CDR3 can be traced to other DNA sequences in this sample. The chain joins TRBV29-1 to TRBJ2-7; possible D gene TRBD1, 6 bases. CDR3 size: 12 residues. Germline V gene lookup returns CDR1 SQVTM and CDR2 ANQGSEA. Trimming shortened V by 4 bases and J by 2 bases, and 9 bases separated the two germline ends. Here the CDR3 reads CSVGAGAYEQYF. Written as DNA, the CDR3 is TGCAGCGTTGGGGCAGGGGCCTACGAGCAGTACTTC.

J is TRBJ2-5 and V is TRBV6-1; 9 bases fit TRBD1. V shed 3 bases, J shed 2 bases, and the junction held 4 bases outside the gene matches. There are 15 residues in the CDR3. Germline CDR1 reads MNHNS; CDR2 reads SASEGT. This CDR3 is CASSDRGQGQETQYF. The CDR3 DNA reads TGTGCCAGCAGTGATCGGGGACAGGGTCAAGAGACCCAGTACTTC.

A remark on this clone: The sample holds other DNA sequences that translate to the same CDR3. The chain joins TRBV29-1 to TRBJ1-5; 9 nucleotides align to TRBD1. Germline V gene data show CDR1 as SQVTM and CDR2 as ANQGSEA. Unmatched junction bases numbered 7, after V lost 7 bases and J lost 6 bases. The CDR3 consists of 13 residues. The CDR3 DNA follows: TGCAGCGCCTTGGGACAGGGTGGTCAGCCCCAGCATTTT. Translation gives CSALGQGGQPQHF.

The table lists this clone with a few counts. The gene calls are TRBV6-1 and TRBJ1-5; D unresolved. Trimming cost V 2 bases and J 2 bases, with 10 bases left between them. The CDR3 is 15 amino acids. Germline lookup yields CDR1 MNHNS and CDR2 SASEGT. CDR3 residues: CASSERGRGNQPQHF. The CDR3 DNA follows: TGTGCCAGCAGTGAACGGGGTCGGGGCAATCAGCCCCAGCATTTT.

The chain recombines TRBV5-1 with TRBJ2-3, with D tentatively TRBD1 (6 bases). Between the trimmed V and J ends, which lost 4 bases and 6 bases, there was a span of 18 bases. The CDR3 totals 15 residues. From germline, CDR1 is SGHRS and CDR2 YFSETQ. DNA for the CDR3: TGCGCCAGCAGCCGCCAGGGGTTGGGTTTGGATACGCAGTATTTT. Translation gives CASSRQGLGLDTQYF.